These T cell receptor beta chains were read from a single sample in a study of shared clonotypes between healthy human individuals. Profiling relied on immunoSEQ multiplex PCR, and the TCRdb table lists in-frame clones only, not all of them. Of fewer than 3 million clones in the sample, around 92% were seen once. The sequenced material came from naive CD4+ T cells from PBMCs. The receptors were gathered from a man younger than 30 in good health. Some clones in this sample may be carry-over from other donors' samples. Each CDR3 is given without its conserved first and last residue.

v_gene: TRBV27; CDR3aa: ASRLFGTGSDEQY
v_gene: TRBV18; CDR3aa: ASSPGTNREKLF
v_gene: TRBV6-4; CDR3aa: ASSDSPQGAWETQY
v_gene: TRBV6-5; CDR3aa: ASRGALGTDTQY
v_gene: TRBV18; CDR3aa: ASSPAREEQY
v_gene: TRBV7-2; CDR3aa: ASSPGWRETQY
v_gene: TRBV7-3; CDR3aa: ASSNSPRAGTDTQY
v_gene: TRBV5-6; CDR3aa: ASSLGQGGNQPQH
v_gene: TRBV6-5; CDR3aa: ASSYGNRGGNQPQH
v_gene: TRBV30; CDR3aa: AGNREYSGNTIY
v_gene: TRBV29-1; CDR3aa: SVKGRVGTEAF
v_gene: TRBV7-9; CDR3aa: ASTPRRELDTQY
v_gene: TRBV27; CDR3aa: ASSFGSGPYEQY
v_gene: TRBV19; CDR3aa: ASKGRGTGANVLT
v_gene: TRBV4-1; CDR3aa: ASSQGIGQGGETQY
v_gene: TRBV7-6; CDR3aa: ASSALGNTIY
v_gene: TRBV5-1; CDR3aa: ASSPGQGASLFYEQY
v_gene: TRBV27; CDR3aa: ASSAKLASYYNEQF
v_gene: TRBV28; CDR3aa: ASTPSSLNTEAF
v_gene: TRBV30; CDR3aa: AYSMNTEAF
v_gene: TRBV5-1; CDR3aa: ASSDTSSYNEQF
v_gene: TRBV7-4; CDR3aa: ASSLERSRGNQPQH
v_gene: TRBV19; CDR3aa: ASSIATLGEQF
v_gene: TRBV5-1; CDR3aa: ASSLGGNLVTEAF
v_gene: TRBV7-2; CDR3aa: ASSLARSGFQPQH
v_gene: TRBV19; CDR3aa: ASTRREEKLF
v_gene: TRBV6-5; CDR3aa: ASSGTEGAAYEQY
v_gene: TRBV5-1; CDR3aa: ASSAGQGGPTEAF
v_gene: TRBV6-1; CDR3aa: ASSEGRGRNIQY
v_gene: TRBV7-3; CDR3aa: ASSLGLAGADTQY
v_gene: TRBV27; CDR3aa: ASSFLGTARQETQY
v_gene: TRBV27; CDR3aa: ASMPSGNTDTQY
v_gene: TRBV5-1; CDR3aa: ASSDAANTEAF
v_gene: TRBV5-1; CDR3aa: ASSVLAGGNNEQF
v_gene: TRBV30; CDR3aa: ARGRANEKLF
v_gene: TRBV2; CDR3aa: ASQTGTGNTEAF
v_gene: TRBV5-1; CDR3aa: ASSRTGRDTDTQY
v_gene: TRBV18; CDR3aa: ASSPFDSGEQETQY
v_gene: TRBV2; CDR3aa: ATPADKTGSGGKAF
v_gene: TRBV11-1; CDR3aa: ASSLSGQNEQY
v_gene: TRBV9; CDR3aa: ASSVVGHLGAGELF
v_gene: TRBV4-1; CDR3aa: ASSQDIRDLYTEAF
v_gene: TRBV28; CDR3aa: ASSLSGATNEQF
v_gene: TRBV5-1; CDR3aa: ASSLGDRAGNEQF
v_gene: TRBV28; CDR3aa: ASSSPQTGPVQRAF